The TCR beta chain described here comes from a study of blood T cell repertoires in COVID-19. Whole-study context: The analysed material was cDNA or gDNA that came from T cells, B-cell-depleted T cells, or PBMCs.

The CDR3 is made up of 17 amino acids. V lost 4 bases to trimming and J lost 3 bases; unmatched junction nucleotides: 11. Per the germline V gene, CDR1 is SGHDN and CDR2 is FVKESK. Here immunoSEQ multiplex PCR was the method, and the copy in TCRdb shows in-frame clones only, minus some. The data show under 65,000 clones, approximately 90% seen once. The chain combines TRBV14 with TRBJ2-2; TRBD1 aligns across 7 bases. The clonotype comes from a man aged 45-65 years with acute or convalescent COVID-19. The sample taken for sequencing was peripheral blood. CDR3 residues: CASSPDTGDEDTGELFF. CDR3 nucleotides: TGTGCCAGCAGCCCAGATACAGGGGATGAGGACACCGGGGAGCTGTTTTTT.